Included here is one TCR beta chain sequence, with context. This clonotype was observed at least ten times. It lacks a known antigen. Within one base of it there is no much larger clone, and no base qualities were kept. The sample originates from a study of T cells in Graves' hyperthyroidism and ophthalmopathy (dated by TCRdb to between 2019 and 2020). A note on the overall study: Peripheral blood was sampled at the time of initial diagnosis, prior to any treatment. Following sampling, methimazole starting at 30 mg daily was given to hyperthyroidism patients, and high-dose intravenous methylprednisolone was given to ophthalmopathy patients. The paper reports TCR Vbeta CDR3 sequencing of fewer than 150 peripheral blood samples: under 45 ophthalmopathy, 70 to 85 hyperthyroidism and approximately 17 progressor patients. The 75 to 100 discovery patients were divided at random into training and test sets in a 7:3 ratio. Prospective prediction of ophthalmopathy was tested in an independent validation cohort of 18 to 20 hyperthyroidism patients and 17 patients who later progressed to ophthalmopathy. In about 6 Graves' hyperthyroidism patients, the study also compared T-cell repertoires from thyroid tissue with T-cell repertoires from blood. To identify TCR V-J signatures that set the groups apart, the researchers used a discovery cohort of 100 patients, made up of under 45 with Graves' ophthalmopathy and about 59 with stable Graves' hyperthyroidism.

The investigation overall reported the following: No statistical method was used to fix the sample size in advance, and group allocation was not hidden from the investigators. A 13 V-J signature model separated ophthalmopathy from stable hyperthyroidism, with around 91% sensitivity and roughly 81% specificity in cross-validation and 80%/75% in testing. In validation, progression to ophthalmopathy was predicted by the model with about 70% sensitivity and roughly 76% specificity, a median of about 6.8 months before onset. Most expanded thyroid clonotypes (frequency above 0.001) were also detected in blood, suggesting blood repertoires may reflect thyroid immune responses.

The TCR beta CDR3 regions were amplified from the RNA transcripts. A first-round RT-PCR of the TCR CDR3 used the HTBI primer set with the Qiagen OneStep RT-PCR kit. A second multiplex PCR round built the libraries, followed by size selection and purification. The libraries were sequenced on an Illumina HiSeq2000 using paired-end 100 bp reads. The study's own analysis went as follows. SOAPnuke was used to process the raw data, throwing out any read that contained adapters or uncalled bases, had a mean Phred below 15, or lacked an exact constant-primer or identifier match. High-quality paired reads were merged using COPE v1.2.5, and each unique nucleotide sequence was defined as a clonotype. MiTCR v1.1 was used to align the clonotypes against IMGT TRBV, TRBD and TRBJ reference segments. The analysis was restricted to V-J combinations with a frequency above 0.0001, which together covered 98% to 99.2% of the repertoires. A TCS score was defined as the ratio between F50 (clonal expansion) and ExV (chaos), using BLOSUM62-based TCRdist between CDR3 peptides within each V-J. Welch's t-statistics and random forest reduced around 520 V-J features to 13, which were used in a naive Bayes classifier (R e1071). The public reads were quality trimmed at Q25 with fastp and then assembled into clones with MiXCR by TCRdb, keeping productive beta chains. Merged by CDR3 protein, the rows form single entries marked with the most common genes and DNA. The V and J calls were determined by TCRdb, not by the authors. Recorded for this sample are about 270,000 distinct CDR3 sequences; around 15% of them occurred a single time. The ten largest account for 30% to 35% of the sample.

Hyperthyroidism patients were newly diagnosed, had a disease duration of under 2 months, and were aged 18 to 65 years. The study excluded patients with uncontrolled infections, other autoimmune diseases, pregnancy or lactation. Diagnoses were established on the basis of clinical symptoms, serum thyroxine and TRAb, thyroid ultrasound, and orbital computed tomography. For progressor patients, blood was drawn at the first diagnosis of hyperthyroidism, before any ophthalmopathy symptoms had appeared. PBMCs were isolated from approximately 10 ml of fresh peripheral blood by Ficoll-Paque density gradient centrifugation. Progressor patients were initially diagnosed with Graves' hyperthyroidism and developed ophthalmopathy during follow-up. Total RNA was extracted using Trizol reagent, and RNA quality was assessed on an Agilent 2100 Bioanalyzer. This sequence was found in a woman in her forties or fifties with Graves' hyperthyroidism that later progressed to Graves' ophthalmopathy. What was sequenced was blood.

In nucleotide form, the sequence is TGTGCCAGCAGCCTCAACCCGGAGAGTAAGTACAATGAGCAGTTCTTC. Translated, it reads CASSLNPESKYNEQFF. The chain joins TRBV11-2 to TRBJ2-1; the D gene remains uncertain. V and J lose 5 bases and 4 bases, and a span of 18 bases separates them. From the germline V gene, CDR1 is SGHAT and CDR2 is FQNNGV. Taken from cysteine to phenylalanine, the CDR3 has 16 residues. The only DNA kept is the CDR3, 48 bases in frame from the first base.